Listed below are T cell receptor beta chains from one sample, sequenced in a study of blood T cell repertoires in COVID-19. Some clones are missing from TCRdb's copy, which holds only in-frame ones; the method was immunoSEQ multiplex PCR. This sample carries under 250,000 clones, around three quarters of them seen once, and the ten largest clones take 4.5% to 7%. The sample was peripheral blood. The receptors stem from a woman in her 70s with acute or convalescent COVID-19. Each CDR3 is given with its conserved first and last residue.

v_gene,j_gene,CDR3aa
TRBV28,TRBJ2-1,CASRPGTGGLAGGNNEQFF
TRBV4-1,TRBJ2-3,CASSPATYSGKGSDTQYF
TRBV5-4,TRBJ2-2,CASSILAGDPRGELFF
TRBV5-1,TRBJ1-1,CASSLGAERNTEAFF
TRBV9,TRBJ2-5,CASSQGSGRAETQYF
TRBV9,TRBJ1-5,CASSVDPVSNQPQHF
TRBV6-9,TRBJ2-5,CASPSSGVWETQYF
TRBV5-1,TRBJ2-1,CASSLGTGLGHNEQFF
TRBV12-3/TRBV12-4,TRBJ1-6,CASQGEDSPLHF
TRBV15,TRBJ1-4,CATSRDGTGTGEKLFF
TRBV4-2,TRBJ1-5,CASSSGTGSSNQPQHF
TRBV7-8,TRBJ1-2,CASSLIQETGYTF
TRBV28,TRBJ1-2,CASREGTGVGYGYTF
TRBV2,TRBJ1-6,CASGVNNSPLHF